This record looks at one TCR beta chain sequence and its context. The specificity of this receptor is unknown. No base qualities exist here, and no much larger clone lies one base off it. TCRbeta CDR3 regions were amplified from genomic DNA by means of the immunoSEQ Assay, a bias-controlled multiplex PCR. As for the original processing: The number of nucleated cells in each sample was estimated from the amplification of reference gene primers within the assay. Sequence reads were collapsed and filtered to measure the absolute abundance of every unique TCRbeta CDR3 rearrangement. For each sample, productive Simpson clonality was calculated by taking the square root of Simpson's diversity index across productive rearrangements. TCRdb limited this immuneACCESS table to in-frame rearrangements with V and J called. A share of clones is missing; checked studies link under half to unresolved V genes, and the rest is unexplained. V and J calls plus clone size are reproduced from that table; the DNA served to infer D and trimming. Within this sample are about 360,000 clones, with 86% of them counted one time only. The leading ten clones occupy 7.1% of the sample.

This sample was included in a study of blood T cell repertoires in COVID-19 (dated by TCRdb to about 2020). Regarding the complete study: Collaborator samples came from the United States, Italy and Spain and covered acute and convalescent phases of COVID-19. The samples were drawn from the first 160 participants of the ongoing ImmuneRACE study and from 950 to 1,500 subjects provided by 6 global collaborators. Deeply sampled blood TCRbeta repertoires from subjects exposed to, actively infected with, or recovered from COVID-19 were included in the dataset. The repertoires were released in a freely available public database meant as a resource for research on the immune response to SARS-CoV-2. HLA class I and class II types, where available, came from metadata supplied by the sample provider rather than from assay-based typing. The material from the prospective study consisted of cDNA or gDNA derived from T cells, B-cell-depleted T cells, or PBMCs. Nearly every sample came with metadata listing a de-identified subject ID, COVID-19 status, age in years and sex.

One collaborating source in Seattle enrolled patients while the patients were actively infected and followed the patients over time throughout the course of disease. Each collaborating institution followed its own protocols to collect whole blood in K2EDTA tubes. Collaborator samples were shipped for TCRbeta analysis as frozen whole blood, isolated PBMCs, or DNA extracted from either sample type. General study outcomes and caveats: The amount of clinical and demographic metadata varied by source and participant and was provided uncurated.

Sequences SGDLS (CDR1) and YYNGEE (CDR2) are obtained from the germline V gene. From V the trimming removes 3 bases and from J it removes 1 base, while the gene matches leave 7 bases of the junction unaccounted for. The CDR3 goes from the cysteine to the phenylalanine over 16 residues. Of all the DNA, just the CDR3 is kept, 48 bases in frame from base 1. Material: peripheral blood. Recombination joined TRBV9 with TRBJ1-3, with 7 bases in between that match TRBD1. This sequence was found in a woman in her sixties or seventies with COVID-19, enrolled during active disease. The base sequence is TGTGCCAGCAGCGCCACAGGGGCTCCTTCTGGAAACACCATATATTTT. This encodes CASSATGAPSGNTIYF.